A single sample gave rise to the 19 T cell receptor beta chains below, sequenced in a study of OX40 agonist ivuxolimab in advanced cancers. The protocol was immunoSEQ multiplex PCR, while the TCRdb copy is restricted to in-frame clones and leaves out a portion. In the table there are 73,000 or so clones, 90% to 95% of which are singletons. The sample consisted of CD4+ or CD8+ T cells sorted from blood, taken in a trial of the OX40 agonist ivuxolimab. These receptors were collected from an adult with an advanced solid tumor such as melanoma, head and neck, liver or kidney cancer.

The gene calls are TRBV30 and TRBJ1-1; no clear D gene. Germline CDR1 and CDR2: GTSNPN and SVGIG (reference sequence). CDR3 length: 13 residues. V lost 2 bases and J 7 bases, leaving 14 bases between the germline ends. Here the CDR3 reads CAWSKGPAVEAFF. CDR3 coding DNA: TGTGCCTGGAGTAAGGGCCCGGCGGTTGAAGCTTTCTTT.

This chain joins TRBV30 and TRBJ2-1; the D is unclear. Germline V CDR1 and CDR2: GTSNPN, SVGIG (reference sequence). V lost 0 bases, J lost 6 bases, and 9 bases lay in between. The CDR3 has 13 residues. CDR3 coding DNA: TGTGCCTGGAGTGTCGGAAGCATCAATGAGCAGTTCTTC. Protein product: CAWSVGSINEQFF.

J is TRBJ2-6 and V is TRBV19; TRBD1 might be the D (6 bases). V lost 5 bases and J 0 bases, leaving 14 bases between the germline ends. The CDR3 consists of 17 residues. Germline V gives CDR1 LNHDA, CDR2 SQIVND (reference sequence). CDR3 sequence: CASSLSTGLSGANVLTF. The CDR3 DNA is TGTGCCAGTAGTCTATCGACAGGCCTCTCTGGGGCCAACGTCCTGACTTTC.

CDR3 nucleotides: TGTGCCAGCAGCTCTCTGAAGACAGGGGACAATCAGCCCCAGCATTTT. Translated, it gives CASSSLKTGDNQPQHF. The V gene is TRBV7-2, the J gene TRBJ1-5; 8 bases match TRBD1. The CDR3 is 16 residues long. V gave up 4 bases and J gave up 3 bases; unmatched junction bases: 8. Germline loops: CDR1 SGHTA, CDR2 FQGNSA.

The rearrangement joins TRBV14 to TRBJ2-1; D is unclear. V was clipped by 1 base and J by 5 bases, with 9 bases between them. CDR1 is SGHDN, CDR2 FVKESK, per germline. The CDR3 runs 14 residues. The CDR3 sequence is CASSQVQLHNEQFF. CDR3 nucleotide sequence: TGTGCCAGCAGCCAAGTGCAACTTCACAATGAGCAGTTCTTC.

This chain connects TRBV5-4 to TRBJ2-1, with D tentatively TRBD1 (6 bases). Germline CDR1 SGHNT, CDR2 YYREEE (reference sequence). The CDR3 contains 13 residues. Trimming removed 4 bases at V and 5 bases at J, with 10 bases between. The CDR3 reads CASSPQGDNEQFF. The CDR3 coding sequence is TGTGCCAGCAGCCCACAGGGTGACAATGAGCAGTTCTTC.

V is TRBV6-5 and J is TRBJ2-2; D remains unclear. Germline CDR1 and CDR2: MNHEY and SVGAGI. Trimming pared 0 bases from V and 1 base from J, leaving 9 bases between. The CDR3 has 16 amino acids. CDR3 sequence: CASSYSQTGNTGELFF. In nucleotides, the CDR3 is TGTGCCAGCAGTTACTCGCAGACTGGGAACACCGGGGAGCTGTTTTTT.

The chain employs TRBV30 and TRBJ2-3; the match to TRBD2 covers 10 bases. The germline gives CDR1 GTSNPN, CDR2 SVGIG (reference sequence). V trimming: 0 bases; J trimming: 4 bases; junction bases outside the gene matches: 4. The CDR3 is made up of 15 amino acids. CDR3 sequence: CAWSVSSGSADTQYF. CDR3 DNA: TGTGCCTGGAGTGTATCTAGCGGGAGTGCAGATACGCAGTATTTT.

This chain uses TRBV19 with TRBJ2-7; the match to TRBD1 covers 8 bases. The trim removed 4 bases at V and 2 bases at J, leaving 7 bases unmatched. Germline-derived CDR1 and CDR2 are LNHDA and SQIVND (reference sequence). This CDR3 is built from 15 residues. CDR3 region: CASSRTGTGAYEQYF. The CDR3 nucleotides read TGTGCCAGTAGTAGGACCGGGACAGGCGCCTACGAGCAGTACTTC.

The genes are TRBV5-6 and TRBJ2-5; 12 nucleotides line up with TRBD2. The germline V gene encodes CDR1 SGHDT and CDR2 YYEEEE. The CDR3 is made up of 19 amino acids. J was trimmed by 2 bases and V by 2 bases; bases with no gene match: 13. The CDR3 protein is CASSFRASGRAGYQETQYF. As DNA, the CDR3 is TGTGCCAGCAGCTTTCGGGCTAGCGGGAGGGCCGGATATCAAGAGACCCAGTACTTC.

This chain uses TRBV2 with TRBJ1-1; 10 bases agree with TRBD1. The CDR3 has 15 residues. The V gene's germline CDR1 is SNHLY and CDR2 FYNNEI. V was pared by 3 bases and J by 5 bases, with 6 bases of the junction left unmatched. The CDR3 reads CASSEDRGGGTEAFF. In DNA, the CDR3 is TGTGCCAGCAGTGAGGACAGGGGGGGAGGGACTGAAGCTTTCTTT.

A single count supports this clone. The chain is built from TRBV15 and TRBJ2-1; D gene uncertain. The CDR3 has 13 residues. CDR1 is LNHNV, CDR2 YYDKDF, per germline (reference sequence). The germline V and J ends were trimmed by 0 bases and 12 bases, with 12 bases remaining between them. The CDR3 region has the DNA TGTGCCACCAGCAGAGATCCTCTAAAGGGGCAGTTCTTC. Translated: CATSRDPLKGQFF. Full variable domain (missing parts from reference TRBV15 and TRBJ2-1): DAMVIQNPRYQVTQFGKPVTLSCSQTLNHNVMYWYQQKSSQAPKLLFHYYDKDFNNEADTPDNFQSRRPNTSFCFLDIRSPGLGDTAMYLCATSRDPLKGQFFGPGTRLTVL.

This clone has only a few counts. The chain uses TRBV19 and TRBJ1-5; 9 bases map to TRBD1. Germline values: CDR1 LNHDA, CDR2 SQIVND (reference sequence). V gave up 2 bases and J gave up 7 bases; unmatched junction bases: 12. The CDR3 runs to 17 residues. CDR3 nucleotide sequence: TGTGCCAGTAGTATAAGGAGGGCGGGACAGGGAGGCCAGCCCCAGCATTTT. It specifies CASSIRRAGQGGQPQHF.

This rearrangement joins TRBV7-8 to TRBJ1-2, with D possibly being TRBD1 (5 bases). The CDR3 sequence is 14 residues long. The V gene lost 5 bases and the J gene lost 0 bases, with 10 bases spanning the gap. In germline, CDR1 is SGHVS, CDR2 FQNEAQ. CDR3 DNA sequence: TGTGCCAGCAGCCCCACGACAGCTAACTATGGCTACACCTTC. As protein: CASSPTTANYGYTF.

The chain combines TRBV6-6 with TRBJ2-1; 10 bases line up with TRBD2. Germline V gene lookup returns CDR1 MNHNY and CDR2 SVGAGI (reference sequence). This CDR3 comprises 16 residues. J was trimmed by 2 bases and V by 0 bases; bases with no gene match: 1. CDR3 sequence: CASSYSLAGAYNEQFF. The CDR3 DNA is TGTGCCAGCAGTTACTCTCTAGCGGGAGCCTACAATGAGCAGTTCTTC.

The chain links TRBV13 to TRBJ2-6; TRBD1 matches 7 bases. This CDR3 is built from 16 residues. Trimming removed 4 bases from V and 0 bases from J; junction bases left unmatched: 3. Germline loops: CDR1 PRHDT, CDR2 FYEKMQ (reference sequence). The CDR3 DNA sequence: TGTGCCAGCAGCTCGAGGGGGCGCTCTGGGGCCAACGTCCTGACTTTC. Protein product: CASSSRGRSGANVLTF.

This chain uses TRBV4-1 with TRBJ2-6; 9 bases fit TRBD1. The CDR3 spans 18 residues. Trimming removed 2 bases from V and 1 base from J; junction bases left unmatched: 6. The germline CDR1 and CDR2 sequences are MGHRA and YSYEKL. CDR3 bases: TGCGCCAGCAGCCAATCCGGGACAGGGTTTTCTGGGGCCAACGTCCTGACTTTC. Encoded protein: CASSQSGTGFSGANVLTF.

V gene TRBV2 combines with J gene TRBJ1-5, with D hard to call. The CDR3 has 14 residues. Germline assignment: CDR1 SNHLY and CDR2 FYNNEI. V lost 7 bases and J 3 bases, leaving 13 bases between the germline ends. CDR3 sequence (DNA): TGTGCCAGCACTATGACTGGTTTCAATCAGCCCCAGCATTTT. Amino acids: CASTMTGFNQPQHF.

The gene calls are TRBV9 and TRBJ1-6; D is unresolved. V lost 3 bases and J lost 7, with 8 bases in between. Germline values: CDR1 SGDLS, CDR2 YYNGEE. The CDR3 runs 13 residues. CDR3 in amino acids: CASSGIGNSPLHF. DNA of the CDR3: TGTGCCAGCAGCGGAATTGGCAATTCACCCCTCCACTTT.